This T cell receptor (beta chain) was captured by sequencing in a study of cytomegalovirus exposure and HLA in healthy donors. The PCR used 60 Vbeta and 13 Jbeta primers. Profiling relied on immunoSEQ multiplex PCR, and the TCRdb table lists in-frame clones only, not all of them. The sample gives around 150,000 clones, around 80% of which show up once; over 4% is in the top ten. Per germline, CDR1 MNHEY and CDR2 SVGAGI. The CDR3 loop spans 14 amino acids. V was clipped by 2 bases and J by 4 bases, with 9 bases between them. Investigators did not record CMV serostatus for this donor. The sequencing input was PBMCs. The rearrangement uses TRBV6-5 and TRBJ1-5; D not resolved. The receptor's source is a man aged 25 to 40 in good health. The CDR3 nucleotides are TGTGCCAGCAGTTACGGGCAGACGAATCAGCCCCAGCATTTT. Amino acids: CASSYGQTNQPQHF.